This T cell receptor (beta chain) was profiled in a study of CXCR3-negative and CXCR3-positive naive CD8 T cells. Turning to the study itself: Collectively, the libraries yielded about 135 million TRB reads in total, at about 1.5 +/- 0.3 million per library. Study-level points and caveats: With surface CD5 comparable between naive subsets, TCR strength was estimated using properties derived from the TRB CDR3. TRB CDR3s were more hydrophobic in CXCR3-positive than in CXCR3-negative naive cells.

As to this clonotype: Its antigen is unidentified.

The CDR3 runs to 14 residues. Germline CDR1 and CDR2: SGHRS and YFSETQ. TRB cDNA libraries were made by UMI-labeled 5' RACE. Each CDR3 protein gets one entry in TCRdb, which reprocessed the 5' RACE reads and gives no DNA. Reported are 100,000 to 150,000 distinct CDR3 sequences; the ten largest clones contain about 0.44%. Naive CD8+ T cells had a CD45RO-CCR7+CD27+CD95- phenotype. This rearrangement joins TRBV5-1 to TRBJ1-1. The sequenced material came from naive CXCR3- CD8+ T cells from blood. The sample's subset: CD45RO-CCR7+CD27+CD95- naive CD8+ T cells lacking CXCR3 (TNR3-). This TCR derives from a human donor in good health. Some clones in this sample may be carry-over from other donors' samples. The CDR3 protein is CASSWTGIGTEAFF.